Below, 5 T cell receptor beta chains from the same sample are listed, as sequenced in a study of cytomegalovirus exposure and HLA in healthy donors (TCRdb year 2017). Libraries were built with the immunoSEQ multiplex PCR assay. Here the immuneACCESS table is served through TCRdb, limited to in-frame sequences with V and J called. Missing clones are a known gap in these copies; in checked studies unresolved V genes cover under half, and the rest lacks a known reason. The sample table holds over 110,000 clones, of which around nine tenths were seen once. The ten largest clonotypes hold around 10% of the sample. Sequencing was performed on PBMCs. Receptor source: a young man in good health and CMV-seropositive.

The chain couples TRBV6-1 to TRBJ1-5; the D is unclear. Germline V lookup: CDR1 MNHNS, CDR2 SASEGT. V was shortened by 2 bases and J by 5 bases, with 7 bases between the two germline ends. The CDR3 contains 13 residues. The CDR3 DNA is TGTGCCAGCAGTGAAATCGCGGATCAGCCCCAGCATTTT. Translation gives CASSEIADQPQHF.

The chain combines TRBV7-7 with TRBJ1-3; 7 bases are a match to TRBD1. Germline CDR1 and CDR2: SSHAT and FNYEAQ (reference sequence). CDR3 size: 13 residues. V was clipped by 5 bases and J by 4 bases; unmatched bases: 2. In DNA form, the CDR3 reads TGTGCCAGCAGCCAGGGGGTCGGAAACACCATATATTTT. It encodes CASSQGVGNTIYF. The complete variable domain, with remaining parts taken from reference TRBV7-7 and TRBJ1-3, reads GAGVSQSPRYKVTKRGQDVTLRCDPISSHATLYWYQQALGQGPEFLTYFNYEAQPDKSGLPSDRFSAERPEGSISTLTIQRTEQRDSAMYRCASSQGVGNTIYFGEGSWLTVV.

DNA for the CDR3: TGTGCCAGCAGTATTGAGACAGATACGCAGTATTTT. Protein: CASSIETDTQYF. V gene TRBV5-4 combines with J gene TRBJ2-3; D is undetermined. The CDR3 covers 12 residues. The V end lost 5 bases, the J end lost 3 bases, and 7 bases lay between the germline ends. CDR1 is SGHNT, CDR2 YYREEE, per germline (reference sequence).

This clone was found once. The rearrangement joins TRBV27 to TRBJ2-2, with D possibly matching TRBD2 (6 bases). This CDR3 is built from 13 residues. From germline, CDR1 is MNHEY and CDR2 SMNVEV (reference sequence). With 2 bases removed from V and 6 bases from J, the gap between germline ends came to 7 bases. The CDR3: CASSLGGAGELFF. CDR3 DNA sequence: TGTGCCAGCAGTTTAGGAGGGGCCGGGGAGCTGTTTTTT.

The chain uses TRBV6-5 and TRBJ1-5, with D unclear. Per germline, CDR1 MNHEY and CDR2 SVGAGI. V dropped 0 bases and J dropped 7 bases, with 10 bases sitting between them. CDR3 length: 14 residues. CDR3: CASSYSKRVQPQHF. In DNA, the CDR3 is TGTGCCAGCAGTTACTCGAAGAGGGTACAGCCCCAGCATTTT.